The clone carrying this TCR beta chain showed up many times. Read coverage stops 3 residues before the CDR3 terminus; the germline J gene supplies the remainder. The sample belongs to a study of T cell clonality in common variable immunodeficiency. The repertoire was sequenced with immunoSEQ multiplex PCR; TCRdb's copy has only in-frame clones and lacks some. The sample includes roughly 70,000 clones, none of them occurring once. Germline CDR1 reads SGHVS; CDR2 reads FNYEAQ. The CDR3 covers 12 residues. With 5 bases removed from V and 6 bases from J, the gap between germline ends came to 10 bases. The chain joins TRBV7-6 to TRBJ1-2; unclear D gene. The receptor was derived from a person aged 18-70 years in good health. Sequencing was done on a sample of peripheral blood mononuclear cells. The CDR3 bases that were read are TGTGCCAGCAGCACAGCCTGGAATGGC. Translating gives CASSTAWNG. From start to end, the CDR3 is CASSTAWNGYTF.